Shown below are 14 T cell receptor beta chains from a single sample sequenced in a study of metastatic and nonmetastatic thyroid tumors. Treatment of any kind had been given to no patient before thyroid surgery. TCRdb re-processed the PCR reads through MiXCR. In the table there are roughly 61,000 clones, roughly 4% of which are singletons. Sequenced input: blood. The receptors here all came from a female donor with papillary thyroid cancer or a benign thyroid nodule (not recorded which). Some clones in this sample may be carry-over from other donors' samples.

This clone showed up many times. The chain recombines TRBV9 with TRBJ2-1; 12 bases align to TRBD1. Germline-derived CDR1 and CDR2 are SGDLS and YYNGEE. The ends lost 1 base at V and 8 bases at J; junction bases unmatched: 7. The CDR3 length is 16 residues. The CDR3 DNA reads TGTGCCAGCAGCGTACGCGGGGACAGGGGGCGCGATGAGCAGTTCTTC. This sequence encodes CASSVRGDRGRDEQFF.

This clone was observed at least ten times. The chain uses TRBV7-2 and TRBJ2-7; TRBD1 matches at 7 bases. Germline V lookup: CDR1 SGHTA, CDR2 FQGNSA. J was trimmed by 6 bases and V by 4 bases; bases with no gene match: 12. This CDR3 has 15 residues. The CDR3: CASSSRTGFPSEQYF. Written as DNA, the CDR3 is TGTGCCAGCAGCTCCCGGACAGGATTTCCCTCCGAGCAGTACTTC. Combining the CDR3 with reference TRBV7-2 and TRBJ2-7 gives the whole variable domain GAGVSQSPSNKVTEKGKDVELRCDPISGHTALYWYRQSLGQGLEFLIYFQGNSAPDKSGLPSDRFSAERTGGSVSTLTIQRTQQEDSAVYLCASSSRTGFPSEQYFGPGTRLTVT.

This clone has just a few counts. A much bigger clone sits one base away, suggesting this may be a read error. Other DNA sequences in the sample encode the same CDR3. V and J are TRBV3-1 and TRBJ2-7; D ambiguous. Germline V lookup: CDR1 LGHDT, CDR2 YNNKEL (reference sequence). This CDR3 has 12 residues. The CDR3, as DNA: TGTGCCAGCAGCCAAGGCTTCTACGAGCAGTATTTC. It codes for CASSQGFYEQYF.

This clone was detected ten times or more. The V gene is TRBV19, the J gene TRBJ1-5; tentatively, D is TRBD1 (5 bases). Trimming left V 5 bases short and J 4 bases short, with 21 bases between. Germline V CDR1 and CDR2: LNHDA, SQIVND (reference sequence). The CDR3 consists of 17 residues. CDR3 nucleotide sequence: TGTGCCAGTAGTCCCTCGGGACGGACCTCTTGGAATCAGCCCCAGCATTTT. Translated, it gives CASSPSGRTSWNQPQHF. Based on the CDR3 plus reference TRBV19 and TRBJ1-5, the full variable domain is DGGITQSPKYLFRKEGQNVTLSCEQNLNHDAMYWYRQDPGQGLRLIYYSQIVNDFQKGDIAEGYSVSREKKESFPLTVTSAQKNPTAFYLCASSPSGRTSWNQPQHFGDGTRLSIL.

This clone showed up many times. The chain combines TRBV5-6 with TRBJ2-3, with D tentatively TRBD2 (5 bases). Trimming removed 3 bases from V and 4 bases from J, with 18 bases in between. Germline V lookup: CDR1 SGHDT, CDR2 YYEEEE. This CDR3 is built from 16 residues. The CDR3 region has the DNA TGTGCCAGCAGCTCCATATCGGGGATTAGGGCAGATACGCAGTATTTT. This gives the protein CASSSISGIRADTQYF.

This clone was counted only a few times. The chain has TRBV28 and TRBJ1-2, with TRBD1 matching over 10 bases. The CDR3 loop spans 13 amino acids. Germline CDR1 reads MDHEN; CDR2 reads SYDVKM. J was trimmed by 5 bases and V by 5 bases; bases with no gene match: 2. In DNA form, the CDR3 reads TGTGCCAGCAGTCGACAGGGGGCATATGGCTACACCTTC. It specifies CASSRQGAYGYTF.

This clone was observed a few times. This chain uses TRBV5-8 with TRBJ2-7, with D perhaps matching TRBD2 (5 bases). CDR3 length: 16 amino acids. Germline CDR1 and CDR2: SGHTS and YDEGEE. V lost 0 bases, J lost 1 base, and 14 bases lay in between. Written as DNA, the CDR3 is TGTGCCAGCAGCTTGGCGCTTTTGCCGGGATCCTACGAGCAGTACTTC. Translating gives CASSLALLPGSYEQYF. Full variable domain (outside the CDR3, taken from reference TRBV5-8 and TRBJ2-7): EAGVTQSPTHLIKTRGQQATLRCSPISGHTSVYWYQQALGLGLQFLLWYDEGEERNRGNFPPRFSGRQFPNYSSELNVNALELEDSALYLCASSLALLPGSYEQYFGPGTRLTVT.

This clone has more than one count but fewer than ten. One junction end does not reproduce the germline sequence, and a read error may be involved. This sequence joins TRBV2 and TRBJ2-3, with TRBD2 identical over 10 bases. CDR3 length: 15 amino acids. Germline V gives CDR1 SNHLY, CDR2 FYNNEI. The DNA for the CDR3 is TGTGCCAGCAGTCGGCTAGCGGGGGCATCAGATGCGCAGTATTTT. It encodes CASSRLAGASDAQYF.

This chain uses TRBV5-1 with TRBJ2-5, with 12 bases fitting TRBD1. Looked up from germline, CDR1 is SGHRS and CDR2 is YFSETQ. Unmatched junction bases numbered 11, after V lost 7 bases and J lost 4 bases. The CDR3 contains 16 residues. CDR3 sequence (DNA): TGCGCCAGCGAAATCGGGGACAGGGGGCGAGGAGAGACCCAGTACTTC. Amino acids: CASEIGDRGRGETQYF.

This clone was recorded at least ten times. The V gene is TRBV30, the J gene TRBJ1-5; 10 positions agree with TRBD1. CDR1 and CDR2 from the germline V gene are GTSNPN and SVGIG (reference sequence). With V trimmed by 2 bases and J by 1 base, 8 bases remained unmatched. This CDR3 spans 17 amino acids. CDR3 sequence (DNA): TGTGCCTGGAGTTCTGACAGGGGGCAGGGGAGCAATCAGCCCCAGCATTTT. It codes for CAWSSDRGQGSNQPQHF.

This clone has just a few counts. A much larger clone lies a single base off, so this may be a read error. The genes are TRBV6-2 or TRBV6-3 and TRBJ1-2; D is unclear. This CDR3 has 13 amino acids. Per germline, CDR1 MNHEY and CDR2 SVGEGT. CDR3 in amino acids: CASSYLTWDGHTF. The CDR3 DNA sequence: TGTGCCAGCAGTTACCTGACATGGGATGGCCACACCTTC.

This clone came up many times. J is TRBJ1-1 and V is TRBV2; TRBD1 aligns across 8 bases. V lost 6 bases to trimming and J lost 1 base; unmatched junction nucleotides: 7. Per the germline V gene, CDR1 is SNHLY and CDR2 is FYNNEI. CDR3 size: 15 residues. The CDR3 DNA is TGTGCCAGCAGGGAGTACAGGGGGGAGAACACTGAAGCTTTCTTT. Translating it yields CASREYRGENTEAFF.

The table lists this clone with many counts. The V gene is TRBV11-3, the J gene TRBJ2-5; TRBD1 aligns across 12 bases. Germline assignment: CDR1 SGHNT and CDR2 YENEEA. The CDR3 has 16 amino acids. Trimming removed 1 base from V and 5 bases from J; junction bases left unmatched: 5. Here the CDR3 DNA reads TGTGCCAGCAGCTTAGGCGGGACAGGGGGCCGGGAGACCCAGTACTTC. The encoded protein is CASSLGGTGGRETQYF.

This clone has only a few counts. A much larger clone sits a single nucleotide away, making a read error possible. The DNA for the CDR3 is TGCAGTGCCCTAGATTCGGGCTCCAATCAGCCCCAGCATTTT. Translating gives CSALDSGSNQPQHF. The chain employs TRBV20-1 and TRBJ1-5; D unclear. Germline CDR1 DFQATT, CDR2 SNEGSKA (reference sequence). The CDR3 runs to 14 residues. V was cut by 6 bases and J by 3 bases, with 15 bases left in between.